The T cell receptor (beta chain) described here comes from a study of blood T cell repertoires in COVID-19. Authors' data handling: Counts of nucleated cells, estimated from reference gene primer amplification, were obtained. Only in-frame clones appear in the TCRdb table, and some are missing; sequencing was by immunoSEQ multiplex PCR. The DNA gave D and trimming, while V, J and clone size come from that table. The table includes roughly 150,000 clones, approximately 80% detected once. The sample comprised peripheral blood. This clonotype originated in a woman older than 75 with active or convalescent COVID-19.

CDR3 sequence: CASSYRLATNEKLFF. CDR3 nucleotide sequence: TGTGCCAGCAGTTATAGACTAGCAACTAATGAAAAACTGTTTTTT. V and J are TRBV27 and TRBJ1-4; D call uncertain. With 4 bases removed from V and 0 bases from J, the gap between germline ends came to 9 bases. CDR1 is MNHEY and CDR2 is SMNVEV in the germline V gene (reference sequence). The CDR3 consists of 15 residues.